The sequence of this T cell receptor (beta chain) was determined in a study of T cell responses to AZD1222 COVID-19 vaccine. Study-level points and caveats: Close to half of spike-specific TCRs reportedly recognize unmutated variant regions. Spike-specific TCR breadth and depth both grew after two AZD1222 doses. Just a handful of AZD1222 recipients tested seropositive at baseline.

The CDR3 is made up of 14 amino acids. Germline loops: CDR1 SGHDT, CDR2 YYEEEE. Trimming shortened V by 1 base and J by 5 bases, and 7 bases separated the two germline ends. The protocol was immunoSEQ multiplex PCR, while the TCRdb copy is restricted to in-frame clones and leaves out a portion. The repertoire holds about 140,000 clones, with roughly 84% as singletons. In regard to this clone: The target antigen is unknown.

The chain carries TRBV5-6 and TRBJ1-6; D call uncertain. This receptor was obtained from an adult in good health. Sequenced material: peripheral blood, taken on day 0 of AZD1222 vaccination. As DNA, the CDR3 is TGTGCCAGCAGCTTGTCTGGAAATAATTCACCCCTCCACTTT. Protein product: CASSLSGNNSPLHF.